This T cell receptor beta chain originates from a study of T cell responses to AZD1222 COVID-19 vaccine. Study overall: Second-dose intervals near 4 or 12 weeks were combined. Study-level findings and limits: Clonal diversity may have been underestimated, and the donors were mostly white British, with more females than males. Rises in breadth and depth of Spike-specific TCRs came after two AZD1222 doses.

Clones were read by immunoSEQ multiplex PCR, and TCRdb kept only the in-frame ones, dropping some. The sample shows about 150,000 clones, approximately 90% of them seen only once. As to this clone: The antigen is undetermined.

V dropped 3 bases and J dropped 5 bases, with 11 bases sitting between them. The CDR3 is made up of 13 amino acids. Germline V gene data show CDR1 as DFQATT and CDR2 as SNEGSKA (reference sequence). The sample in question was peripheral blood, obtained on day 0 of AZD1222 vaccination. The chain carries TRBV20-1 and TRBJ1-5; D gene ambiguous. This receptor was identified in an adult in good health. The CDR3: CSASRTGDQPQHF. The CDR3 nucleotides are TGCAGTGCTAGTAGGACGGGTGATCAGCCCCAGCATTTT.